This is a list of T cell receptor beta chains from one sample in a study of cytomegalovirus exposure and HLA in healthy donors. TCRdb's copy holds only in-frame clones and misses some; the assay was immunoSEQ multiplex PCR. The data show some 230,000 clones, 80% to 95% seen once. Sequencing was carried out using PBMCs. The receptors originated from a woman aged 18-30 years in good health and CMV-seronegative. The CDR3 runs from the conserved cysteine through the conserved F or W. A D gene is named only where the DNA matches it firmly. Clone size is given for some rows only: seen once, a few or many times, or a class if the clone is expanded.

abundance: once
d_gene: .
v_gene: TRBV16
j_gene: TRBJ1-1
CDR3nt: TGTGCCAGCAGCCGGATCGAGGGCCGGGGGACTGAAGCTTTCTTT
CDR3aa: CASSRIEGRGTEAFF

abundance: .
d_gene: TRBD1
v_gene: TRBV27
j_gene: TRBJ2-1
CDR3nt: TGTGCCACAACAGGGGGCGCCTACAATGAGCAGTTCTTC
CDR3aa: CATTGGAYNEQFF

abundance: .
d_gene: .
v_gene: TRBV29-1
j_gene: TRBJ1-2
CDR3nt: TGCAGCGTTGAAGGTGGAACAGGAACTTATGGCTACACCTTC
CDR3aa: CSVEGGTGTYGYTF

abundance: once
d_gene: .
v_gene: TRBV25-1
j_gene: TRBJ1-4
CDR3nt: TGTGCCAGCCTAGCTCCTCCTGAAAAACTGTTTTTT
CDR3aa: CASLAPPEKLFF

abundance: .
d_gene: .
v_gene: TRBV14
j_gene: TRBJ2-1
CDR3nt: TGTGCCAGCAGCCAACAGGGGTTGAGCTCCTACAATGAGCAGTTCTTC
CDR3aa: CASSQQGLSSYNEQFF

abundance: .
d_gene: .
v_gene: TRBV27
j_gene: TRBJ2-3
CDR3nt: TGTGCCAGCAGTCGCCTCCTGGGGGACTCTCAGTCAGATACGCAGTATTTT
CDR3aa: CASSRLLGDSQSDTQYF

abundance: .
d_gene: .
v_gene: TRBV5-1
j_gene: TRBJ2-5
CDR3nt: TGCGCCAGCAGCCAGGTGGATAGGTCGGAGACCCAGTACTTC
CDR3aa: CASSQVDRSETQYF

abundance: .
d_gene: .
v_gene: TRBV30
j_gene: TRBJ1-1
CDR3nt: TGTGCCTGGAACACAGGGTGGACTGAAGCTTTCTTT
CDR3aa: CAWNTGWTEAFF

abundance: .
d_gene: .
v_gene: TRBV15
j_gene: TRBJ2-3
CDR3nt: TGTGCCACCAGCAGAGTTGAGGGGCAGGGGAGTACAGATACGCAGTATTTT
CDR3aa: CATSRVEGQGSTDTQYF

abundance: .
d_gene: .
v_gene: TRBV30
j_gene: TRBJ1-2
CDR3nt: TGTGCCTGGAAACCGGACAGCTTTAACTATGGCTACACCTTC
CDR3aa: CAWKPDSFNYGYTF

abundance: .
d_gene: .
v_gene: TRBV28
j_gene: TRBJ1-2
CDR3nt: TGTGCCAGCAGTTTGCAGGGATCCTATGGCTACACCTTC
CDR3aa: CASSLQGSYGYTF

abundance: .
d_gene: TRBD2
v_gene: TRBV18
j_gene: TRBJ2-1
CDR3nt: TGTGCCAGCTCACCAGGATCGGGCGGGAGCTCCTACAATGAGCAGTTCTTC
CDR3aa: CASSPGSGGSSYNEQFF

abundance: .
d_gene: .
v_gene: TRBV19
j_gene: TRBJ2-3
CDR3nt: TGTGCCAGTAGTATAGCAACGGGAGCCCCAGATACGCAGTATTTT
CDR3aa: CASSIATGAPDTQYF

abundance: .
d_gene: TRBD1
v_gene: TRBV29-1
j_gene: TRBJ1-1
CDR3nt: TGCAGCGTTGGAGGGGGCCCTAACACTGAAGCTTTCTTT
CDR3aa: CSVGGGPNTEAFF

abundance: few
d_gene: .
v_gene: TRBV15
j_gene: TRBJ1-2
CDR3nt: TGTGCCACCAGCAGGGGCGGGACGGTCGGCGGTGGCTACACCTTC
CDR3aa: CATSRGGTVGGGYTF

abundance: once
d_gene: TRBD2
v_gene: TRBV23-1
j_gene: TRBJ2-7
CDR3nt: TGCGCCAGCACTCTACGGGAGGGCTTCAACTACGAGCAGTACTTC
CDR3aa: CASTLREGFNYEQYF